This passage covers 30 T cell receptor beta chains from one sample sequenced in a study of beta chain features in type 1 diabetes. Of the isolated RNA, all was reverse transcribed, and so the sequenced material was expressed TCRB transcripts. This table comes from immunoSEQ multiplex PCR, and its TCRdb copy is limited to in-frame clones, with some not included. The sample holds under 950,000 clones, roughly 16% seen once. Sequencing used naive CD4+ T cells from blood. The receptors stem from a woman aged 18-29 years in good health.

This chain links TRBV28 with TRBJ2-4, with TRBD2 identical over 11 bases. The V and J ends lost 5 bases and 6 bases, in that order; junction bases with no gene match: 6. The CDR3 is 15 residues long. Looked up from germline, CDR1 is MDHEN and CDR2 is SYDVKM. In nucleotides, the CDR3 is TGTGCCAGCAGTGGCCTAGCGGGAGGCGGAAACATTCAGTACTTC. Residues: CASSGLAGGGNIQYF.

This clone was seen a few times. The chain employs TRBV4-1 and TRBJ2-5; the match to TRBD1 covers 7 bases. V shed 0 bases and J 7 bases; nucleotides not matched to a gene: 2. The CDR3 loop spans 13 amino acids. CDR1 is MGHRA and CDR2 is YSYEKL in the germline V gene. CDR3 sequence (DNA): TGCGCCAGCAGCCAAGATCGACAGGGGACCCAGTACTTC. Translating gives CASSQDRQGTQYF.

The sample holds a few counts of this clone. This chain connects TRBV7-8 to TRBJ1-1, with D possibly matching TRBD1 (6 bases). Germline V lookup: CDR1 SGHVS, CDR2 FQNEAQ. V lost 7 bases, J lost 0 bases, and 12 bases lay in between. The CDR3 has 14 residues. CDR3 in amino acids: CASTIQGMNTEAFF. Written as DNA, the CDR3 is TGTGCCAGCACCATACAGGGAATGAACACTGAAGCTTTCTTT.

V usage is TRBV5-4 and J usage is TRBJ2-1; D gene ambiguous. V shed 3 bases and J shed 5 bases, with 15 bases lying between them. This CDR3 spans 15 amino acids. CDR1 SGHNT and CDR2 YYREEE come from the germline V gene (reference sequence). In nucleotides, the CDR3 is TGTGCCAGCAGCTCTCGGGTAGCAACCGACAATGAGCAGTTCTTC. It encodes CASSSRVATDNEQFF.

The table lists this clone with a few counts. CDR3 nucleotides: TGTGCCAGCAGCTTAGCGGCAGGGGGCGGTTTCGGTCAGCCCCAGCATTTT. Protein sequence: CASSLAAGGGFGQPQHF. The chain uses TRBV7-2 and TRBJ1-5, with 8 bases that match TRBD1. Per germline, CDR1 SGHTA and CDR2 FQGNSA. V was pared by 0 bases and J by 6 bases, with 10 bases of the junction left unmatched. The CDR3 is made up of 17 amino acids.

CDR3 sequence: CSAGQGGEQYF. CDR3 coding DNA: TGCAGTGCTGGACAGGGGGGTGAGCAGTACTTC. The chain couples TRBV20-1 to TRBJ2-7, with TRBD1 matching over 10 bases. This CDR3 has 11 residues. With 5 bases clipped from V and 7 bases from J, the junction kept 2 bases outside the gene matches. Germline-derived CDR1 and CDR2 are DFQATT and SNEGSKA (reference sequence).

This sequence joins TRBV10-3 and TRBJ1-1; D may be TRBD1 (6 bases). Trimming cost V 5 bases and J 6 bases, with 10 bases left between them. The CDR3 totals 12 residues. Per the germline V gene, CDR1 is ENHRY and CDR2 is SYGVKD. The CDR3 DNA follows: TGTGCCATCAGTCAGGGGCAGGCTGAAGCTTTCTTT. Its protein product is CAISQGQAEAFF.

V usage is TRBV7-9 and J usage is TRBJ2-3; D may correspond to TRBD1 or TRBD2 (5 bases each). Germline V lookup: CDR1 SEHNR, CDR2 FQNEAQ (reference sequence). This CDR3 contains 15 residues. V dropped 5 bases and J dropped 5 bases, with 17 bases sitting between them. Here the CDR3 reads CASSLRGEAQDTQYF. The CDR3 coding sequence is TGTGCCAGCAGCCTCCGGGGCGAGGCACAAGATACGCAGTATTTT.

V is TRBV19 and J is TRBJ2-7, with unresolved D. With 3 bases removed from V and 0 bases from J, the gap between germline ends came to 9 bases. This CDR3 has 14 amino acids. CDR1 and CDR2 (germline): LNHDA, SQIVND (reference sequence). CDR3: CASSIVANSYEQYF. The CDR3 DNA reads as TGTGCCAGTAGTATTGTGGCGAACTCCTACGAGCAGTACTTC.

The chain is built from TRBV9 and TRBJ2-7; D is perhaps TRBD2 (6 bases). The germline V and J ends were trimmed by 0 bases and 6 bases, with 19 bases remaining between them. The V gene's germline CDR1 is SGDLS and CDR2 YYNGEE. The CDR3 covers 16 residues. CDR3 residues: CASSVGPTGRDCEQYF. The CDR3 coding sequence is TGTGCCAGCAGCGTAGGACCGACGGGACGGGACTGCGAGCAGTACTTC.

The V gene is TRBV4-3, the J gene TRBJ2-7; D might be TRBD2 (5 bases). Germline V gene data show CDR1 as LGHNA and CDR2 as YSLEER. Trimming cost V 1 base and J 4 bases, with 17 bases left between them. The length of the CDR3 is 16 residues. CDR3 region: CASSQAGEYRRYEQYF. CDR3 nucleotides: TGCGCCAGCAGCCAAGCCGGGGAATATAGAAGGTACGAGCAGTACTTC.

The chain has TRBV10-3 and TRBJ1-1; D is unresolved. Looked up from germline, CDR1 is ENHRY and CDR2 is SYGVKD. This CDR3 is 13 amino acids long. Trimming removed 11 bases at V and 2 bases at J, with 15 bases between. As DNA, the CDR3 is TGTGCCGTCCGCCAACCGGTTAACACTGAAGCTTTCTTT. Amino acid sequence: CAVRQPVNTEAFF.

This clone was seen more than once but under ten times. The chain combines TRBV18 with TRBJ2-1; 12 positions match TRBD2. The CDR3 is 16 amino acids. Germline V gene data show CDR1 as KGHSH and CDR2 as LQKENI. With 3 bases clipped from V and 6 bases from J, the junction kept 6 bases outside the gene matches. CDR3 residues: CASSPPGTSGSNEQFF. The CDR3 DNA follows: TGTGCCAGCTCACCCCCTGGGACTAGCGGGTCCAATGAGCAGTTCTTC.

The CDR3 here is CASSGQLYQETQYF. In DNA form, the CDR3 reads TGTGCCAGCAGCGGACAGTTGTACCAAGAGACCCAGTACTTC. This sequence joins TRBV7-9 and TRBJ2-5; D might be TRBD1 (6 bases). This CDR3 comprises 14 residues. Per the germline V gene, CDR1 is SEHNR and CDR2 is FQNEAQ (reference sequence). V dropped 5 bases and J dropped 0 bases, with 10 bases sitting between them.

This clone was counted only a few times. Other DNA sequences from this sample encode an identical CDR3 as well. The gene calls are TRBV20-1 and TRBJ2-1; D gene uncertain. CDR1 DFQATT and CDR2 SNEGSKA come from the germline V gene (reference sequence). With 3 bases removed from V and 7 bases from J, the gap between germline ends came to 4 bases. The CDR3 contains 10 residues. The CDR3 region is CSASRNEQFF. The CDR3 coding sequence is TGCAGTGCTAGCAGGAATGAGCAGTTCTTC.

This sequence joins TRBV5-4 and TRBJ1-4; D not certain. The germline CDR1 and CDR2 sequences are SGHNT and YYREEE (reference sequence). V dropped 1 base and J dropped 0 bases, with 4 bases sitting between them. There are 14 residues in the CDR3. CDR3 in DNA: TGTGCCAGCAGCTTGAGGTCAACTAATGAAAAACTGTTTTTT. Its protein product is CASSLRSTNEKLFF.

This clone was recorded a few times. The chain joins TRBV2 to TRBJ1-4, with a tentative D call TRBD1 (5 bases). V was cut by 1 base and J by 7 bases, with 16 bases left in between. The CDR3 length is 16 residues. CDR1 is SNHLY and CDR2 is FYNNEI in the germline V gene. The CDR3 nucleotides are TGTGCCAGCAGTGAAGATCGGGGACCAGGAGTTGAAAAACTGTTTTTT. Amino acid sequence: CASSEDRGPGVEKLFF.

The table lists this clone with a few counts. The chain uses TRBV19 and TRBJ2-1; TRBD2 matches at 8 bases. After removal of 6 bases from V and 0 bases from J, the junction contained 7 bases not matched to a gene. Germline CDR1 is LNHDA and CDR2 is SQIVND (reference sequence). The CDR3 is 16 residues long. CDR3 amino acids: CASRGLEPYSYNEQFF. The CDR3 nucleotides read TGTGCCAGTAGGGGACTAGAGCCCTACTCCTACAATGAGCAGTTCTTC.

Notes on this clone: Other DNA sequences in this specimen translate into the identical CDR3. This rearrangement joins TRBV4-2 to TRBJ2-6; no definite D call. The CDR3 length is 14 residues. Germline V gives CDR1 LGHNA, CDR2 YNFKEQ. Deletions cut 0 bases from V and 0 bases from J, with 0 bases between. The CDR3 spells CASSQDSGANVLTF. The DNA of the CDR3 is TGTGCCAGCAGCCAAGACTCTGGGGCCAACGTCCTGACTTTC.

The chain carries TRBV7-2 and TRBJ2-3, with 7 bases aligning to TRBD2. The V segment lost 3 bases and the J segment 6 bases; nucleotides outside the gene matches: 3. CDR1 SGHTA and CDR2 FQGNSA come from the germline V gene. The CDR3 runs to 13 residues. The CDR3 protein is CASSFAGEDTQYF. In DNA form, the CDR3 reads TGTGCCAGCAGCTTTGCGGGGGAGGATACGCAGTATTTT.

This clone was found a few times. The same CDR3 is also encoded by other DNA sequences in this sample. This rearrangement joins TRBV10-3 to TRBJ1-2; D unresolved. Germline lookup yields CDR1 ENHRY and CDR2 SYGVKD. The CDR3 consists of 13 residues. V dropped 2 bases and J dropped 2 bases, with 6 bases sitting between them. The CDR3 region has the DNA TGTGCCATCAGTGAGGGGGAGAACTATGGCTACACCTTC. Protein: CAISEGENYGYTF.

The chain recombines TRBV15 with TRBJ2-2; D might be TRBD2 (5 bases). The CDR3 length is 15 residues. Germline lookup yields CDR1 LNHNV and CDR2 YYDKDF (reference sequence). V lost 0 bases and J 7 bases, leaving 12 bases between the germline ends. CDR3 nucleotide sequence: TGTGCCACCAGCAGAGATCGAGGGCGAGGCGGGGAGCTGTTTTTT. Amino acids: CATSRDRGRGGELFF.

This sequence joins TRBV11-2 and TRBJ2-7; D gene uncertain. The CDR3 covers 12 residues. Germline CDR1 and CDR2: SGHAT and FQNNGV. V lost 5 bases and J 4 bases, leaving 9 bases between the germline ends. Here the CDR3 reads CASSVAGYEQYF. CDR3 DNA: TGTGCCAGCAGCGTAGCCGGTTACGAGCAGTACTTC. Complete variable domain (other parts from reference TRBV11-2 and TRBJ2-7): EAGVAQSPRYKIIEKRQSVAFWCNPISGHATLYWYQQILGQGPKLLIQFQNNGVVDDSQLPKDRFSAERLKGVDSTLKIQPAKLEDSAVYLCASSVAGYEQYFGPGTRLTVT.

This clone was observed a few times. The chain is built from TRBV5-1 and TRBJ1-5; TRBD1 matches 7 bases. The trim removed 1 base at V and 4 bases at J, leaving 17 bases unmatched. This CDR3 contains 19 residues. Looked up from germline, CDR1 is SGHRS and CDR2 is YFSETQ. CDR3 protein: CASSLSPRRPGQVNQPQHF. The CDR3 coding sequence is TGCGCCAGCAGCTTGTCGCCTAGAAGACCAGGACAGGTTAATCAGCCCCAGCATTTT. Together with reference TRBV5-1 and TRBJ1-5, the CDR3 gives the full variable domain: KAGVTQTPRYLIKTRGQQVTLSCSPISGHRSVSWYQQTPGQGLQFLFEYFSETQRNKGNFPGRFSGRQFSNSRSEMNVSTLELGDSALYLCASSLSPRRPGQVNQPQHFGDGTRLSIL.

The chain has TRBV25-1 and TRBJ2-5; weak D call: TRBD1 (5 bases). The DNA matches TRBJ2-7 better at its end, which makes the J call doubtful. The length of the CDR3 is 13 residues. CDR1 is MGHDK, CDR2 SYGVNS, per germline. The CDR3 coding sequence is TGTGCCAGCAGTGATGCAGGGAACTACGAGCAGTACTTC. Translated: CASSDAGNYEQYF.

The chain links TRBV4-3 to TRBJ2-1; D not certain. V lost 2 bases, J lost 10 bases, and 12 bases lay in between. The CDR3 loop spans 13 amino acids. The germline CDR1 and CDR2 sequences are LGHNA and YSLEER. The CDR3 protein is CASSQTGPGEQFF. In DNA, the CDR3 is TGCGCCAGCAGCCAAACTGGCCCGGGCGAGCAGTTCTTC.

This clone was counted only a few times. The chain recombines TRBV4-3 with TRBJ2-5; D possibly corresponds to TRBD2 (6 bases). The end of the DNA is better explained by TRBJ2-7, so the J call may be wrong. Germline V gene lookup returns CDR1 LGHNA and CDR2 YSLEER. The CDR3 sequence is 16 residues long. The CDR3 sequence: CASSQDLTGVVNEQYF. The CDR3 DNA follows: TGCGCCAGCAGCCAAGATCTAACGGGAGTAGTGAACGAGCAGTACTTC.

The CDR3 sequence is CASSSRDGLNTEAFF. Here the CDR3 DNA reads TGTGCCAGCAGCTCCCGGGACGGGCTGAACACTGAAGCTTTCTTT. This chain connects TRBV7-9 to TRBJ1-1; a possible D gene is TRBD1 (5 bases). Per the germline V gene, CDR1 is SEHNR and CDR2 is FQNEAQ (reference sequence). Deletions cut 4 bases from V and 0 bases from J, with 12 bases between. CDR3 size: 15 residues.

The gene calls are TRBV11-2 and TRBJ2-7, with 10 bases fitting TRBD2. CDR3 length equals 18 residues. J lost 0 bases, V lost 4 bases, and 12 bases had no gene match. The germline CDR1 and CDR2 sequences are SGHAT and FQNNGV. The CDR3 spells CASSSRATSGRSSYEQYF. CDR3 sequence (DNA): TGTGCCAGCAGCTCACGGGCGACTAGCGGGCGTAGCTCCTACGAGCAGTACTTC.

The chain links TRBV7-2 to TRBJ2-7; TRBD2 is a possible D gene (6 bases). V was shortened by 2 bases and J by 4 bases, with 15 bases between the two germline ends. Germline V gene lookup returns CDR1 SGHTA and CDR2 FQGNSA. The CDR3 sequence is 15 residues long. CDR3 DNA sequence: TGTGCCAGCAGCTTAAGTCCGGGACTCCCGTACGAGCAGTACTTC. Encoded protein: CASSLSPGLPYEQYF.